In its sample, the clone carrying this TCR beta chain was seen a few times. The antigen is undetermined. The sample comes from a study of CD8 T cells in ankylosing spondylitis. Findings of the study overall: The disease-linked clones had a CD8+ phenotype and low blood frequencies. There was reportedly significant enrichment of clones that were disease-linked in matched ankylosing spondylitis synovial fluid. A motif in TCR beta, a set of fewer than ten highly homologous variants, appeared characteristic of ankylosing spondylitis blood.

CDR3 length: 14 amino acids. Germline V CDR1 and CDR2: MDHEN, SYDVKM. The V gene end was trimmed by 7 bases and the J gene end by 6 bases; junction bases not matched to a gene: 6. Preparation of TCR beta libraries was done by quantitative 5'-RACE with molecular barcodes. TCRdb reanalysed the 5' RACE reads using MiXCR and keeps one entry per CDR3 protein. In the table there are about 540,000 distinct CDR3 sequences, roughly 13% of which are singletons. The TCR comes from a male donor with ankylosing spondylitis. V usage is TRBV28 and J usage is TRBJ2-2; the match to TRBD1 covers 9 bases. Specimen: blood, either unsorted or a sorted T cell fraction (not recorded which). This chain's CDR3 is CASTGQGSPGELFF. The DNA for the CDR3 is TGTGCCAGCACGGGACAGGGATCTCCCGGGGAGCTGTTTTTT.